This T cell receptor (beta chain) was recorded in a study of OX40 agonist ivuxolimab in advanced cancers. Study at large: Every 2 weeks, patients got intravenous ivuxolimab at one of six dose levels (0.01-10 mg/kg). Those enrolled were 82.7% male, with a mean age of around 57 years and ages from about 20 to 90. Notes on the study in general: More expanded clones were found, on average, in CD8+ than in CD4+ T cells.

The germline V gene has CDR1 LNHDA and CDR2 SQIVND (reference sequence). The CDR3 covers 14 residues. With 5 bases clipped from V and 1 base from J, the junction kept 5 bases outside the gene matches. Concerning this clone: The antigen is undetermined.

Produced via immunoSEQ multiplex PCR; TCRdb's table is partial and in-frame only. There are about 55,000 clones in the sample; approximately 86% occur only once, and roughly 15% lies in the top ten. The specimen was CD4+ or CD8+ T cells sorted from blood, collected in a trial of the OX40 agonist ivuxolimab. This clonotype was sampled from an adult with an advanced solid tumor such as melanoma, head and neck, liver or kidney cancer. The chain joins TRBV19 to TRBJ2-7, with TRBD1 matching 7 bases. The CDR3 DNA is TGTGCCAGTAGTTCGGGACAGATTTCCTACGAGCAGTACTTC. It yields the protein CASSSGQISYEQYF.